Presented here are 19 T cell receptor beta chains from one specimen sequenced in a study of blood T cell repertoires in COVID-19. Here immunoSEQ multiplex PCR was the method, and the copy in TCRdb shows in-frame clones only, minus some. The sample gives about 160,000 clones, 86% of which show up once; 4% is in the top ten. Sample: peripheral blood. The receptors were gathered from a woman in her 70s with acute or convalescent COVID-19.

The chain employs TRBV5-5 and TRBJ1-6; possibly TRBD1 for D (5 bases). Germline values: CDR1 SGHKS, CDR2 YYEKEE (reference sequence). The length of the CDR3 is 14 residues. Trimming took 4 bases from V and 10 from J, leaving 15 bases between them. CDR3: CASSVQGSRSPLHF. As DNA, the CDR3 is TGTGCCAGCAGCGTGCAGGGCAGCCGATCACCCCTCCACTTT. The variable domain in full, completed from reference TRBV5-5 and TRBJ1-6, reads DAGVTQSPTHLIKTRGQQVTLRCSPISGHKSVSWYQQVLGQGPQFIFQYYEKEERGRGNFPDRFSARQFPNYSSELNVNALLLGDSALYLCASSVQGSRSPLHFGNGTRLTVT.

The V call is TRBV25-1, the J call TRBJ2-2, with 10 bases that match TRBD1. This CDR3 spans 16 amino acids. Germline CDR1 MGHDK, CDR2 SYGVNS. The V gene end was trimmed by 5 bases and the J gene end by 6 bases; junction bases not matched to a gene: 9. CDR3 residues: CASSLSGTGVAGELFF. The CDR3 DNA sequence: TGTGCCAGCAGTTTATCCGGGACAGGGGTTGCCGGGGAGCTGTTTTTT. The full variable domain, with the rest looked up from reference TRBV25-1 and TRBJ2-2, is EADIYQTPRYLVIGTGKKITLECSQTMGHDKMYWYQQDPGMELHLIHYSYGVNSTEKGDLSSESTVSRIRTEHFPLTLESARPSHTSQYLCASSLSGTGVAGELFFGEGSRLTVL.

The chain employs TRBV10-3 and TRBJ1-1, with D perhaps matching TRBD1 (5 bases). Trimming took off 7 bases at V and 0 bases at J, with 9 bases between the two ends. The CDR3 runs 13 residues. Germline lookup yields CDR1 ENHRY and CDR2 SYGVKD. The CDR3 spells CAIKADMNTEAFF. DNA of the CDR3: TGTGCCATCAAGGCGGACATGAACACTGAAGCTTTCTTT.

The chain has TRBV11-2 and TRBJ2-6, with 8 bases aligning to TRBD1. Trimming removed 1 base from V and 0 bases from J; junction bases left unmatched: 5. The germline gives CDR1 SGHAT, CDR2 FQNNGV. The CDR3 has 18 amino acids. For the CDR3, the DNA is TGTGCCAGCAGCTTAGGGCAGGGGGCGACCTCTGGGGCCAACGTCCTGACTTTC. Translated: CASSLGQGATSGANVLTF.

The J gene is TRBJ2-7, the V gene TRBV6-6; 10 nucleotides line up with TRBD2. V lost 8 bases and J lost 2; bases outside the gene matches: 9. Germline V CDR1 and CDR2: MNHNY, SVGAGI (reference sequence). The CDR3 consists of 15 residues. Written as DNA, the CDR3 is TGTGCCAGCCGACCCCAGCTAGCGGGGGCCTACGAGCAGTACTTC. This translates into CASRPQLAGAYEQYF.

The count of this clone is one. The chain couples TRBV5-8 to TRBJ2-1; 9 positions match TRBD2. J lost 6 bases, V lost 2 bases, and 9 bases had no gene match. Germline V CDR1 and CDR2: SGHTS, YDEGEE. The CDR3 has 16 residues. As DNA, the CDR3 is TGTGCCAGCAGCTTCCTGGGACTAGCAGGATCCAATGAGCAGTTCTTC. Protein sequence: CASSFLGLAGSNEQFF.

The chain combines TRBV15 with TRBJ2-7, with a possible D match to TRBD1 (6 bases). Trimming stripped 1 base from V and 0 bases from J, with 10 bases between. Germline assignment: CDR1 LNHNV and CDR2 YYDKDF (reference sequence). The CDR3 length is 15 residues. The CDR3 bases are TGTGCCACCAGCAGAGGCACAGGGCTCTCCTACGAGCAGTACTTC. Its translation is CATSRGTGLSYEQYF.

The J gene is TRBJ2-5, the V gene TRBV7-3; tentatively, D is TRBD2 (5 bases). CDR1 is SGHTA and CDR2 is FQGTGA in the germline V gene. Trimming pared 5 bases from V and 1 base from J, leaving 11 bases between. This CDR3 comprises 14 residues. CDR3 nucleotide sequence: TGTGCCAGCAGCGTTGCGGGCCCCCAAGAGACCCAGTACTTC. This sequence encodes CASSVAGPQETQYF. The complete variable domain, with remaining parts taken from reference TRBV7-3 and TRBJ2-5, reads GAGVSQTPSNKVTEKGKYVELRCDPISGHTALYWYRQSLGQGPEFLIYFQGTGAADDSGLPNDRFFAVRPEGSVSTLKIQRTERGDSAVYLCASSVAGPQETQYFGPGTRLLVL.

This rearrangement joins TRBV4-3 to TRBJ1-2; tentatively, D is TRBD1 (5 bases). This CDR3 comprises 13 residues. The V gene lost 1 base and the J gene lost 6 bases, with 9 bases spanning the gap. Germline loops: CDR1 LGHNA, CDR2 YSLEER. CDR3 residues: CASSQGGGDGYTF. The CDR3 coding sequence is TGCGCCAGCAGCCAAGGAGGAGGGGATGGCTACACCTTC.

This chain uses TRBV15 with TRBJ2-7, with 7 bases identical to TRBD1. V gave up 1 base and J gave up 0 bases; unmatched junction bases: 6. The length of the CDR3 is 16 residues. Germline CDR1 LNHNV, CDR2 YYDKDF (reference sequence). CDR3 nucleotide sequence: TGTGCCACCAGCAGAGGTCGGACAGGAACCTCCTACGAGCAGTACTTC. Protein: CATSRGRTGTSYEQYF.

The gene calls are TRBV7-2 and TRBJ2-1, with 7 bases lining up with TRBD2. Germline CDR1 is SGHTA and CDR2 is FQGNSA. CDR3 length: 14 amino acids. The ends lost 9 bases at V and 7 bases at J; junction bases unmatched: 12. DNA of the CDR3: TGTGCCAGTGCCCGGATGAGCGGGAATAATGAGCAGTTCTTC. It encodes CASARMSGNNEQFF.

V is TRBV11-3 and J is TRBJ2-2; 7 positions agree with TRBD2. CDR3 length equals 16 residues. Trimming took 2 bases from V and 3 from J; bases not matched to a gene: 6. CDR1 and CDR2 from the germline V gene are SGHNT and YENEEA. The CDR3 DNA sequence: TGTGCCAGCAGCTTACGGCCAGCGGGGTACACCGGGGAGCTGTTTTTT. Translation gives CASSLRPAGYTGELFF. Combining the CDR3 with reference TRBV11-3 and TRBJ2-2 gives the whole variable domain EAGVVQSPRYKIIEKKQPVAFWCNPISGHNTLYWYLQNLGQGPELLIRYENEEAVDDSQLPKDRFSAERLKGVDSTLKIQPAELGDSAVYLCASSLRPAGYTGELFFGEGSRLTVL.

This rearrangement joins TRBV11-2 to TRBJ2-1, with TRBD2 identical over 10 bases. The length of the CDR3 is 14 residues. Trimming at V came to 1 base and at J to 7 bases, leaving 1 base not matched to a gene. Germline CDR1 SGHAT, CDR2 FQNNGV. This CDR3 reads CASSLASGRNEQFF. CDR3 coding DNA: TGTGCCAGCAGCTTAGCTAGCGGGAGAAATGAGCAGTTCTTC.

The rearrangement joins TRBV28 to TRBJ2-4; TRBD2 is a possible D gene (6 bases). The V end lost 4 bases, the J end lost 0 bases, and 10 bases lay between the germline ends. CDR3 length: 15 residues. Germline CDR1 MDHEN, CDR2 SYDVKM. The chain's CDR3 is CASSWEVPAKNIQYF. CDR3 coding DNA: TGTGCCAGCAGTTGGGAGGTCCCAGCCAAAAACATTCAGTACTTC.

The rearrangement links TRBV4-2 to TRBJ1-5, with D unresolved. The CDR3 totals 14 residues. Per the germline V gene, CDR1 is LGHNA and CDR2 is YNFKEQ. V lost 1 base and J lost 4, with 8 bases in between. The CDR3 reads CASSQVLRNQPQHF. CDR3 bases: TGTGCCAGCAGCCAAGTTTTGAGGAATCAGCCCCAGCATTTT.

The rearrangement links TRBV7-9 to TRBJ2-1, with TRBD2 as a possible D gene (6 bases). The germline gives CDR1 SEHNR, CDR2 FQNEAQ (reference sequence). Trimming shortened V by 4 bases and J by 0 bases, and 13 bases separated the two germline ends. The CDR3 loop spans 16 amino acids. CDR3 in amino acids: CASSYPSGGSYNEQFF. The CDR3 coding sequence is TGTGCCAGCAGCTACCCCTCCGGGGGCTCCTACAATGAGCAGTTCTTC.

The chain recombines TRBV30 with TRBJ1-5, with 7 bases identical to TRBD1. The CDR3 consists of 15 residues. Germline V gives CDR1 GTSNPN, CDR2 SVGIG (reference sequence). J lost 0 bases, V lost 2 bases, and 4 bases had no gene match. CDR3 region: CAWSRTGVSNQPQHF. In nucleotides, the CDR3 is TGTGCCTGGAGTCGAACAGGGGTTAGCAATCAGCCCCAGCATTTT. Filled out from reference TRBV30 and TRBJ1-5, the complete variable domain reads SQTIHQWPATLVQPVGSPLSLECTVEGTSNPNLYWYRQAAGRGLQLLFYSVGIGQISSEVPQNLSASRPQDRQFILSSKKLLLSDSGFYLCAWSRTGVSNQPQHFGDGTRLSIL.

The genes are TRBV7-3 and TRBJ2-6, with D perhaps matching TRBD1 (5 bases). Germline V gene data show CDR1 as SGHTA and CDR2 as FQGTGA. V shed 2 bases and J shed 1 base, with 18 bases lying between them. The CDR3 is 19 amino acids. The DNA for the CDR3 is TGTGCCAGCAGCTTATATTTTTCAGGGTTGGGATCTGGGGCCAACGTCCTGACTTTC. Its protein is CASSLYFSGLGSGANVLTF.

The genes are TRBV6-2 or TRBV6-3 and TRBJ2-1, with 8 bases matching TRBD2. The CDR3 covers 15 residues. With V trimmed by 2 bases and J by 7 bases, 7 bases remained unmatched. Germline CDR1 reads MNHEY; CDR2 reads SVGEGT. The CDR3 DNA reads TGTGCCAGCAGTTACGAGCGGGGGCCGTATAATGAGCAGTTCTTC. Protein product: CASSYERGPYNEQFF.